The entry below gives a single T cell receptor (beta chain) sequence along with its context. Other nucleotide sequences from this sample produce the same CDR3. This table comes from immunoSEQ multiplex PCR, and its TCRdb copy is limited to in-frame clones, with some not included. The sample shows hundreds of thousands of clones, around 90% of them seen only once. Across under 25 US areas, participants ranged in age from roughly 18 to 95 years. The CDR3 sequence is 15 residues long. Germline CDR1 and CDR2: SGHRS and YFSETQ. After removal of 0 bases from V and 7 bases from J, the junction contained 2 bases not matched to a gene. This record belongs to a study of blood T cell repertoires in COVID-19. Study summary: Samples came from the United States, Italy and Spain, spanning acute and convalescent COVID-19. In each case, the material was cDNA or gDNA derived from T cells, B-cell-depleted T cells, or PBMCs.

The chain combines TRBV5-1 with TRBJ1-6; 9 bases map to TRBD1. The sequence came from a woman between 35 and 50 years old with acute COVID-19. Material: PBMCs or T cells enriched from blood (not recorded which). The CDR3 nucleotides read TGCGCCAGCAGCTTGGGACAGGGGGGAAATTCACCCCTCCACTTT. It translates to CASSLGQGGNSPLHF.